The rows below give T cell receptor beta chains drawn from one sample of a study of shared clonotypes between healthy human individuals. TCRdb's copy holds only in-frame clones and misses some; the assay was immunoSEQ multiplex PCR. The table lists 900,000 to 1,200,000 clones, approximately 80% of them singletons. Sequenced: memory CD4+ T cells from PBMCs. The receptors were gathered from a man aged 18 to 35 in good health. Some clones in this sample may be carry-over from other donors' samples. Both conserved end residues are part of each CDR3. The D gene is left open where the match is weak. A clone size is listed for some rows: how often the clone was seen (once, few, many), or a class if it is expanded.

TRBV5-1,-,TRBJ2-7,TRBD2,CASSLGGSGKGEQYF,TGCGCCAGCAGCTTGGGTGGTAGCGGGAAGGGCGAGCAGTACTTC
TRBV7-3,-,TRBJ2-1,TRBD1,CASSLDRDSDEQFF,TGTGCCAGCAGCTTAGACAGGGATTCGGATGAGCAGTTCTTC
TRBV7-2,once,TRBJ1-1,-,CASSGYKNTEAFF,TGTGCCAGCAGCGGATACAAGAACACTGAAGCTTTCTTT
TRBV6-5,-,TRBJ2-7,TRBD1,CASSYATGPAHEQYF,TGTGCCAGCAGTTACGCGACAGGGCCGGCGCACGAGCAGTACTTC
TRBV6-5,-,TRBJ2-2,-,CASSYSRGFGELFF,TGTGCCAGCAGTTACTCGAGAGGGTTCGGGGAGCTGTTTTTT
TRBV28,once,TRBJ1-4,-,CASSPVGLATNEKLFF,TGTGCCAGCAGCCCGGTCGGCCTTGCAACTAATGAAAAACTGTTTTTT
TRBV5-1,-,TRBJ2-1,-,CASSEVLNEQFF,TGCGCCAGCAGCGAAGTACTCAATGAGCAGTTCTTC
TRBV7-3,-,TRBJ2-1,-,CASSLRGNQVDEQFF,TGTGCCAGCAGCTTAAGGGGTAACCAGGTCGATGAGCAGTTCTTC
TRBV4-2,-,TRBJ2-1,-,CASSQDSPVPNEQFF,TGTGCCAGCAGCCAAGACTCCCCGGTCCCCAATGAGCAGTTCTTC
TRBV28,-,TRBJ2-2,TRBD1,CASIKGATGELFF,TGTGCCAGCATTAAGGGGGCGACCGGGGAGCTGTTTTTT
TRBV5-1,-,TRBJ1-2,-,CASSFSPGLTGGYTF,TGCGCCAGCAGCTTCAGTCCAGGACTAACGGGTGGCTACACCTTC
TRBV7-9,-,TRBJ2-1,TRBD2,CASSLRISGSVNEQFF,TGTGCCAGCAGCTTACGAATTAGCGGGAGTGTAAATGAGCAGTTCTTC
TRBV27,few,TRBJ1-2,-,CASSSYRLPMTYGYTF,TGTGCCAGCAGTTCTTATCGTCTCCCTATGACCTATGGCTACACCTTC
TRBV6-1,-,TRBJ1-2,-,CASAYRRNYGYTF,TGTGCCAGCGCATACAGGAGGAACTATGGCTACACCTTC
TRBV9,-,TRBJ1-5,-,CASSVEGSGQPQHF,TGTGCCAGCAGCGTAGAGGGTTCGGGTCAGCCCCAGCATTTT
TRBV28,-,TRBJ2-3,TRBD1,CASSPNLAGTGLDTQYF,TGTGCCAGCAGTCCTAACCTCGCCGGGACAGGCCTAGATACGCAGTATTTT
TRBV27,-,TRBJ2-7,-,CASRPSPYEQYF,TGTGCCAGCAGACCGTCCCCCTACGAGCAGTACTTC
TRBV19,-,TRBJ1-3,-,CASSIIRGNTIYF,TGTGCTAGTAGTATCATCAGGGGAAACACCATATATTTT
TRBV11-3,-,TRBJ2-7,-,CASSLKGEQYF,TGTGCCAGCAGCCTAAAGGGTGAGCAGTACTTC
TRBV5-6,-,TRBJ2-5,-,CASSLSQETQYF,TGTGCCAGCAGCTTGTCCCAAGAGACCCAGTACTTC
TRBV2,-,TRBJ2-1,TRBD1,CASSTGGSGNEQFF,TGTGCCAGCAGCACAGGGGGCTCGGGGAATGAGCAGTTCTTC
TRBV19,-,TRBJ2-7,TRBD2,CASSISAGITYEQYF,TGTGCCAGTAGTATCTCAGCGGGAATCACTTACGAGCAGTACTTC
TRBV27,once,TRBJ1-2,-,CASTKVSGSNYGYTF,TGTGCCAGCACCAAGGTGTCTGGGTCTAACTATGGCTACACCTTC
TRBV11-3,-,TRBJ2-1,-,CASSLGGGRGLNEQFF,TGTGCCAGCAGCTTAGGAGGTGGCAGGGGACTCAATGAGCAGTTCTTC
TRBV29-1,-,TRBJ2-1,-,CSALGQRRVNEQFF,TGCAGCGCCTTGGGACAGCGGAGGGTCAATGAGCAGTTCTTC
TRBV5-4,few,TRBJ2-2,-,CASSLDLTTVNTGELFF,TGTGCCAGCAGCTTGGACTTAACTACCGTGAACACCGGGGAGCTGTTTTTT
TRBV5-1,-,TRBJ2-1,TRBD2,CASSLLAGVGNEQFF,TGCGCCAGCAGCTTACTAGCGGGAGTCGGAAATGAGCAGTTCTTC
TRBV7-2,-,TRBJ2-7,-,CASSLRSGEFYEQYF,TGTGCCAGCAGCTTAAGGAGCGGAGAGTTCTACGAGCAGTACTTC
TRBV9,-,TRBJ2-7,-,CASSPDSWGNEQYF,TGTGCCAGCAGCCCTGACTCATGGGGAAACGAGCAGTACTTC
TRBV6-5,-,TRBJ1-2,TRBD1,CASSYSGRGQGYTF,TGTGCCAGCAGTTACTCGGGAAGGGGGCAGGGCTACACCTTC
TRBV5-5,-,TRBJ2-1,-,CASSLLQTNEQFF,TGTGCCAGCAGCTTGCTCCAGACTAATGAGCAGTTCTTC
TRBV5-1,-,TRBJ1-4,-,CASSGGTRSEKLFF,TGCGCCAGCAGCGGAGGGACCCGTAGTGAAAAACTGTTTTTT
TRBV5-6,once,TRBJ2-7,-,CASSPREGYEQYF,TGTGCCAGCAGCCCCCGCGAGGGCTACGAGCAGTACTTC
TRBV10-1,-,TRBJ2-1,-,CASSTGSDEQFF,TGCGCCAGCAGCACAGGGAGCGATGAGCAGTTCTTC
TRBV21-1,-,TRBJ1-5,-,CASSVKGVDSNQPQHF,TGTGCCAGCAGCGTTAAAGGGGTCGATAGCAATCAGCCCCAGCATTTT
TRBV7-2,-,TRBJ1-2,-,CASSLVEGDFYGYTF,TGTGCCAGCAGCTTAGTTGAGGGGGACTTCTATGGCTACACCTTC
TRBV9,-,TRBJ2-5,-,CASSVVSGSGETQYF,TGTGCCAGCAGCGTAGTTTCCGGGAGCGGTGAGACCCAGTACTTC
TRBV11-2,-,TRBJ2-1,-,CASSGESTRMDEQFF,TGTGCCAGCAGCGGGGAATCGACTAGGATGGATGAGCAGTTCTTC
TRBV5-1,-,TRBJ2-1,TRBD2,CASSFGAELAGVYNEQFF,TGCGCCAGCAGCTTTGGCGCCGAGCTAGCGGGAGTCTACAATGAGCAGTTCTTC
TRBV10-3,-,TRBJ2-2,TRBD2,CAIGGLAGATGELFF,TGTGCCATCGGGGGACTAGCGGGAGCCACCGGGGAGCTGTTTTTT